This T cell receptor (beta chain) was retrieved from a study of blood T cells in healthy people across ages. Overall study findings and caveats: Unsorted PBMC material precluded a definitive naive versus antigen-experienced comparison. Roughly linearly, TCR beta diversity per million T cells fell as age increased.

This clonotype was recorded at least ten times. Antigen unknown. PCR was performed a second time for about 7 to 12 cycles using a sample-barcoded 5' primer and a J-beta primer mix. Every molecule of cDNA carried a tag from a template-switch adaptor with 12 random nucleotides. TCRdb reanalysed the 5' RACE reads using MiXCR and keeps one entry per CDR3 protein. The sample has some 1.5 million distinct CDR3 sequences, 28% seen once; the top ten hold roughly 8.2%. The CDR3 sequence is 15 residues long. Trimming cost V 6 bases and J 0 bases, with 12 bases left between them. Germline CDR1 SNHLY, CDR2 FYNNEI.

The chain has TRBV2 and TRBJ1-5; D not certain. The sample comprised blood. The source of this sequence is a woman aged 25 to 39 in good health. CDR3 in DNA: TGTGCCAGCAGCCGACTTATAACTAGCAATCAGCCCCAGCATTTT. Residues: CASSRLITSNQPQHF. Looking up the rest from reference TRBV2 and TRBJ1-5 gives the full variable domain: EPEVTQTPSHQVTQMGQEVILRCVPISNHLYFYWYRQILGQKVEFLVSFYNNEISEKSEIFDDQFSVERPDGSNFTLKIRSTKLEDSAMYFCASSRLITSNQPQHFGDGTRLSIL.